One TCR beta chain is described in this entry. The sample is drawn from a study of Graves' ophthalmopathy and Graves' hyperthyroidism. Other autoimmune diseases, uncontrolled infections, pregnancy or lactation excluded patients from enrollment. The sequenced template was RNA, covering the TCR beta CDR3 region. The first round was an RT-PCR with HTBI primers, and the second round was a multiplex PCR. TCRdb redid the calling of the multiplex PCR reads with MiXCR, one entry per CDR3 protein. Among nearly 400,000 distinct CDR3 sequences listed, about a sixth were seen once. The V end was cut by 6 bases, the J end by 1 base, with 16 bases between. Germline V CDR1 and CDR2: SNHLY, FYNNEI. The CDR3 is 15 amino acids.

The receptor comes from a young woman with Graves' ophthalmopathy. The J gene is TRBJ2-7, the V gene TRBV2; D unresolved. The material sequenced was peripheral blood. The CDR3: CASSPTPSRSYEQYF. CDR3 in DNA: TGTGCCAGCAGCCCGACTCCGTCGAGGTCCTACGAGCAGTACTTC.